The sequence of this T cell receptor (beta chain) was determined in a study of T cells after yellow fever vaccination. Trimming cost V 5 bases and J 10 bases, with 12 bases left between them. The length of the CDR3 is 12 residues. This clonotype was observed a handful of times. MiXCR was run by TCRdb on the 5' RACE reads, yielding one entry per CDR3 protein. The table shows approximately 74,000 distinct CDR3 sequences, with roughly 6.9% occurring only once. The gene calls are TRBV12-3 or TRBV12-4 and TRBJ2-1, with D possibly called TRBD1 or TRBD2 (5 bases each). Sequencing used CD8+ T cells sorted from PBMCs, obtained around 5 days after the first yellow fever vaccination. The clonotype originates from a young man who received the YFV17D yellow fever vaccine. For the CDR3, the DNA is TGTGCCAGCAGTCCCGAGGGGTTAGAGCAGTTCTTC. Translated: CASSPEGLEQFF.